The next 30 T cell receptor beta chains were all read from a single sample in a study of read filtering for tumor transcriptome and immune sequencing (TCRdb year 2020). The sample was run on an Illumina HiSeq 4000. Starting from approximately 400 ng RNA, TCR libraries were constructed with the Immunoverse kit using molecular barcoded adaptors that cover the alpha/delta and beta/gamma chains. TCRdb trimmed public reads at Q25 via fastp, called clones via MiXCR and kept in-frame beta chains. When rows share a CDR3 protein, they turn into one entry using the most common DNA and genes. The sample data list around 550 distinct CDR3 sequences, and 55% to 75% of these were observed just once. In total, the top ten clones hold about 56% of the sample. Sequencing was done on a sample of a population of CD138-negative cells sorted from bone marrow. The sample's cell subset or site label, decoded: bone marrow mononuclear cells depleted of CD138+ plasma/myeloma cells by negative magnetic selection. Every receptor here comes from a donor at least 40 years old with multiple myeloma. This table probably holds off-target reads from a library built for another chain.

V gene TRBV4-2 combines with J gene TRBJ2-5, with D uncertain. V was clipped by 1 base and J by 2 bases, with 5 bases between them. Germline loops: CDR1 LGHNA, CDR2 YNFKEQ. The CDR3 has 13 amino acids. Here the CDR3 DNA reads TGTGCCAGCAGCCAAGGGGCACAAGAGACCCAGTACTTC. Residues: CASSQGAQETQYF.

J is TRBJ2-1 and V is TRBV2, with D hard to call. The CDR3 spans 13 residues. Germline V gene data show CDR1 as SNHLY and CDR2 as FYNNEI. Deletions cut 1 base from V and 10 bases from J, with 11 bases between. The CDR3 region is CASSEEGWGEQFF. CDR3 in DNA: TGTGCCAGCAGTGAAGAAGGGTGGGGAGAGCAGTTCTTC.

This clonotype is categorized as hyperexpanded (1% or more). CDR3 residues: CASSYSGADEQFF. In DNA form, the CDR3 reads TGTGCCAGCAGTTATAGTGGGGCCGATGAGCAGTTCTTC. The V and J genes are TRBV6-5 and TRBJ2-1; a possible D gene is TRBD1 (5 bases). The CDR3 runs 13 residues. The germline CDR1 and CDR2 sequences are MNHEY and SVGAGI. Trimming took off 3 bases at V and 8 bases at J, with 11 bases between the two ends.

The V call is TRBV5-1, the J call TRBJ2-3, with D perhaps assigned TRBD1 or TRBD2 (6 bases each). Germline assignment: CDR1 SGHRS and CDR2 YFSETQ. V lost 0 bases and J lost 3, with 11 bases in between. CDR3 length: 15 residues. CDR3 loop: CASSLEGGQTDTQYF. The CDR3 nucleotides read TGCGCCAGCAGCTTGGAAGGGGGGCAGACAGATACGCAGTATTTT.

This sequence joins TRBV7-9 and TRBJ2-1; 8 nucleotides align to TRBD2. The CDR3 spans 17 residues. Germline V lookup: CDR1 SEHNR, CDR2 FQNEAQ (reference sequence). With 6 bases clipped from V and 0 bases from J, the junction kept 10 bases outside the gene matches. The CDR3 DNA is TGTGCCAGCAGGCGCCTAGCGGGTACCAGCTCCTACAATGAGCAGTTCTTC. Translating gives CASRRLAGTSSYNEQFF.

This chain joins TRBV5-1 and TRBJ1-6; D perhaps matches TRBD1 (5 bases). V was shortened by 0 bases and J by 10 bases, with 17 bases between the two germline ends. The length of the CDR3 is 16 residues. The germline CDR1 and CDR2 sequences are SGHRS and YFSETQ. The CDR3 bases are TGCGCCAGCAGCTTGGCGGGGGTTAACTACGGATCACCCCTCCACTTT. Amino acids: CASSLAGVNYGSPLHF.

A few counts support this clonotype. CDR3 residues: CATGRGNVLTF. CDR3 nucleotides: TGTGCCACGGGGCGGGGAAACGTCCTGACTTTC. V is TRBV24-1 and J is TRBJ2-6, with D maybe TRBD2 (6 bases). With 10 bases removed from V and 10 bases from J, the gap between germline ends came to 10 bases. CDR1 and CDR2 (germline): KGHDR, SFDVKD. The CDR3 is 11 residues long.

In DNA form, the CDR3 reads TGTGCCAGCAGCTTAGGTTCAGGGGGCTCCTACAATGAGCAGTTCTTC. Translation: CASSLGSGGSYNEQFF. The V call is TRBV11-2, the J call TRBJ2-1; TRBD1 matches 7 bases. The CDR3 sequence is 16 residues long. CDR1 and CDR2 from the germline V gene are SGHAT and FQNNGV. Unmatched junction bases numbered 3, after V lost 1 base and J lost 0 bases.

This sequence joins TRBV4-1 and TRBJ2-1, with D perhaps matching TRBD2 (6 bases). The CDR3 loop spans 13 amino acids. Trimming removed 2 bases from V and 8 bases from J, with 10 bases in between. Germline CDR1 is MGHRA and CDR2 is YSYEKL. The CDR3 sequence: CASSQTSRYEQFF. DNA for the CDR3: TGCGCCAGCAGCCAAACTAGCCGCTATGAGCAGTTCTTC.

About this clonotype itself: Mismatch with germline at one junction end may stem from a read error. The rearrangement links TRBV28 to TRBJ1-1; no definite D call. The length of the CDR3 is 15 residues. The V gene's germline CDR1 is MDHEN and CDR2 SYDVKM. The CDR3 protein is CASSLWSRLNTEAFF. Written as DNA, the CDR3 is TGTGCCAGCAGTCTATGGAGCCGATTGAACACTGAAGCTTTCTTT.

This clonotype was recorded a few times. V usage is TRBV29-1 and J usage is TRBJ2-1, with a weak D call TRBD1 (6 bases). Per the germline V gene, CDR1 is SQVTM and CDR2 is ANQGSEA. This CDR3 is 13 amino acids long. V was trimmed by 2 bases and J by 11 bases, leaving 16 bases between them. This chain's CDR3 is CSVERDTQRQQFF. In DNA, the CDR3 is TGCAGCGTTGAAAGGGACACCCAACGGCAGCAGTTCTTC.

The chain uses TRBV30 and TRBJ2-1, with D maybe TRBD2 (6 bases). The length of the CDR3 is 12 residues. CDR1 GTSNPN and CDR2 SVGIG come from the germline V gene (reference sequence). With 6 bases removed from V and 8 bases from J, the gap between germline ends came to 14 bases. The CDR3 reads CACPKEGHEQFF. Written as DNA, the CDR3 is TGTGCCTGTCCAAAGGAGGGCCATGAGCAGTTCTTC.

The chain couples TRBV20-1 to TRBJ2-7; D remains ambiguous. The V end was cut by 6 bases, the J end by 6 bases, with 9 bases between. The CDR3 is 10 amino acids. Germline values: CDR1 DFQATT, CDR2 SNEGSKA (reference sequence). Here the CDR3 reads CSAGHTEQYF. CDR3 DNA sequence: TGCAGTGCAGGGCATACCGAGCAGTACTTC.

In this sample, this clonotype turned up a few times. This chain connects TRBV13 to TRBJ1-4; D ambiguous. V was pared by 0 bases and J by 3 bases, with 5 bases between. CDR3 size: 14 residues. CDR1 is PRHDT, CDR2 FYEKMQ, per germline (reference sequence). In DNA form, the CDR3 reads TGTGCCAGCAGCTTAGGGAGGGCTAATGAAAAACTGTTTTTT. Translating it yields CASSLGRANEKLFF.

This clonotype was picked up a small number of times. J is TRBJ1-1 and V is TRBV29-1; no reliable D call. The ends were cut back, 5 bases at V and 5 bases at J, with 18 bases in the middle. CDR3 length equals 14 residues. Germline V CDR1 and CDR2: SQVTM, ANQGSEA. Written as DNA, the CDR3 is TGCAGCGTTCAAAGTAGACCACCTGGGACTGAAGCTTTCTTT. Translating it yields CSVQSRPPGTEAFF. The entire variable domain, with the rest obtained from reference TRBV29-1 and TRBJ1-1, is as follows: SAVISQKPSRDICQRGTSLTIQCQVDSQVTMMFWYRQQPGQSLTLIATANQGSEATYESGFVIDKFPISRPNLTFSTLTVSNMSPEDSSIYLCSVQSRPPGTEAFFGQGTRLTVV.

The V call is TRBV4-3, the J call TRBJ2-6; no clear D. Germline V gene lookup returns CDR1 LGHNA and CDR2 YSLEER. The CDR3 is 19 residues long. V gave up 0 bases and J gave up 0 bases, with 15 bases separating them. The CDR3 DNA follows: TGCGCCAGCAGCCAAGAAGGGTCAGGCCGTAGCTCTGGGGCCAACGTCCTGACTTTC. Translation: CASSQEGSGRSSGANVLTF.

This chain links TRBV12-3 or TRBV12-4 with TRBJ1-1; TRBD1 aligns across 8 bases. Trimming at V came to 3 bases and at J to 3 bases, leaving 9 bases not matched to a gene. The CDR3 runs to 16 residues. Here the CDR3 DNA reads TGTGCCAGCAGTTTGACAGGGGCTGGAGCTTACACTGAAGCTTTCTTT. Encoded protein: CASSLTGAGAYTEAFF.

The V gene is TRBV20-1, the J gene TRBJ2-1, with 14 nucleotides matching TRBD2. Unmatched junction bases numbered 5, after V lost 6 bases and J lost 7 bases. The CDR3 has 14 amino acids. CDR1 and CDR2 from the germline V gene are DFQATT and SNEGSKA (reference sequence). CDR3 protein: CSAFGLAGGNEQFF. The CDR3 DNA sequence: TGCAGTGCCTTCGGACTAGCGGGAGGTAATGAGCAGTTCTTC.

This clonotype was picked up a small number of times. The chain couples TRBV14 to TRBJ1-1; no clear D. Germline CDR1 is SGHDN and CDR2 is FVKESK. The V and J ends lost 4 bases and 7 bases respectively, with 22 bases between them. CDR3 length equals 16 residues. The CDR3 DNA follows: TGTGCCAGCAGCCCAAAACCTGGACTTCCATACGGTGAAGCTTTCTTT. This translates into CASSPKPGLPYGEAFF.

In its sample, this clonotype was seen a few times. CDR3 sequence: CASSLAPRLDNEQFF. CDR3 nucleotides: TGTGCCAGCAGCTTGGCCCCCCGATTGGACAATGAGCAGTTCTTC. This chain links TRBV11-2 with TRBJ2-1; no firm D call. This CDR3 comprises 15 residues. Germline CDR1 SGHAT, CDR2 FQNNGV. Trimming removed 3 bases from V and 5 bases from J, with 14 bases in between.

The CDR3 DNA follows: TGTGCCAGCAGCCAACGGGGACTCACTAGCGGGGCCTACAATGAGCAGTTCTTC. Its protein product is CASSQRGLTSGAYNEQFF. The gene calls are TRBV14 and TRBJ2-1, with TRBD2 matching 10 bases. The CDR3 length is 18 residues. CDR1 is SGHDN, CDR2 FVKESK, per germline. V lost 2 bases to trimming and J lost 2 bases; unmatched junction nucleotides: 9.

V is TRBV7-2 and J is TRBJ2-6; D remains unclear. Germline CDR1 SGHTA, CDR2 FQGNSA. The CDR3 is 14 residues long. V dropped 1 base and J dropped 2 bases, with 3 bases sitting between them. As DNA, the CDR3 is TGTGCCAGCAGCTTAGATACTGGGGCCAACGTCCTGACTTTC. This sequence encodes CASSLDTGANVLTF.

The chain uses TRBV25-1 and TRBJ1-2; D is unresolved. V was trimmed by 5 bases and J by 0 bases, leaving 7 bases between them. The CDR3 covers 13 residues. Germline V gene lookup returns CDR1 MGHDK and CDR2 SYGVNS. In nucleotides, the CDR3 is TGTGCCAGCAGTCCCGGGACTAACTATGGCTACACCTTC. Its protein is CASSPGTNYGYTF.

The chain links TRBV6-5 to TRBJ2-1; D is uncertain. The ends were cut back, 7 bases at V and 5 bases at J, with 6 bases in the middle. The CDR3 is 11 residues long. Germline values: CDR1 MNHEY, CDR2 SVGAGI. The CDR3 bases are TGTGCCAGCAAAGGGAACAATGAGCAGTTCTTC. As protein: CASKGNNEQFF.

This clonotype is judged large. Written as DNA, the CDR3 is TGTGCCAGCAGTGCGGGGGGCTCCGCTGAAGCTTTCTTT. Translation: CASSAGGSAEAFF. The gene calls are TRBV25-1 and TRBJ1-1, with D possibly TRBD1 on 6 matching bases. The ends were cut back, 4 bases at V and 6 bases at J, with 12 bases in the middle. The CDR3 length is 13 residues. CDR1 and CDR2 from the germline V gene are MGHDK and SYGVNS.

The V call is TRBV20-1, the J call TRBJ1-6; TRBD1 aligns across 10 bases. This CDR3 spans 14 amino acids. The germline gives CDR1 DFQATT, CDR2 SNEGSKA (reference sequence). The V gene end was trimmed by 8 bases and the J gene end by 6 bases; junction bases not matched to a gene: 7. The CDR3 reads CSTRRDRGNSPLHF. The CDR3, as DNA: TGCAGTACCCGACGGGACAGGGGTAATTCACCCCTCCACTTT.

J is TRBJ2-7 and V is TRBV12-3 or TRBV12-4; no firm D call. Trimming shortened V by 5 bases and J by 2 bases, and 13 bases separated the two germline ends. The CDR3 contains 14 residues. In DNA form, the CDR3 reads TGTGCCAGCAGTACCGACCAGACGACCTACGAGCAGTACTTC. It encodes CASSTDQTTYEQYF.

V gene TRBV12-3 or TRBV12-4 combines with J gene TRBJ1-1; D is uncertain. V was cut by 2 bases and J by 1 base, with 8 bases left in between. CDR3 length: 14 amino acids. CDR3 coding DNA: TGTGCCAGCAGTTTATATTCGGAGAACACTGAAGCTTTCTTT. Amino acids: CASSLYSENTEAFF.

V gene TRBV6-4 combines with J gene TRBJ2-1, with 7 bases lining up with TRBD1. The germline V gene encodes CDR1 MRHNA and CDR2 SNTAGT. This CDR3 contains 14 residues. V lost 6 bases, J lost 3 bases, and 5 bases stayed unmatched. The CDR3 sequence is CASSPGQSYNEQFF. CDR3 coding DNA: TGTGCCAGCAGCCCGGGACAGAGCTACAATGAGCAGTTCTTC.

CDR3 loop: CASSEGGTSGGLAYNEQFF. The DNA for the CDR3 is TGTGCCAGCAGTGAAGGGGGCACTAGCGGGGGCCTAGCCTACAATGAGCAGTTCTTC. The chain employs TRBV6-1 and TRBJ2-1; TRBD2 matches at 11 bases. CDR3 length: 19 residues. Germline CDR1 reads MNHNS; CDR2 reads SASEGT. Trimming at V came to 1 base and at J to 2 bases, leaving 10 bases not matched to a gene.